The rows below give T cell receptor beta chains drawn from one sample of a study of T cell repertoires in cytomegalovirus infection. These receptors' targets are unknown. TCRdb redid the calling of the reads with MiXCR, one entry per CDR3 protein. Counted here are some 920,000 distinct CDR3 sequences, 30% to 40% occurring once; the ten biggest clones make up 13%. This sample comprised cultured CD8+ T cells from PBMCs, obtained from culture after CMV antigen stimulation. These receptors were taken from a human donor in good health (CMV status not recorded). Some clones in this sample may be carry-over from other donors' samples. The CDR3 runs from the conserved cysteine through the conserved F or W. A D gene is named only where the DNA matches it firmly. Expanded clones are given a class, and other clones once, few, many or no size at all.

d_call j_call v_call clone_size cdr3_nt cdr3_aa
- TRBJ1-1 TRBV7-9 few TGTGCCAGCAGCTCCCCCCCGGTCTTTGAAGCTTTCTTT CASSSPPVFEAFF
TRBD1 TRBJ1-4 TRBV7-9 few TGTGCCAGCAGCCCAAACCAGGGGGGAAATGAAAAACTGTTTTTT CASSPNQGGNEKLFF
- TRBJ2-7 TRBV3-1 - TGTGCCAGCAGCCAAGATCGACACGAGCAGTACTTC CASSQDRHEQYF
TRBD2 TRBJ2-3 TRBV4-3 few TGCGCCAGCAGCCAGTCCCGGGGGGGCACAGATACGCAGTATTTT CASSQSRGGTDTQYF
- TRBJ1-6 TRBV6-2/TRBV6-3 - TGTGCCAGCAGTTACGGGGGAACCCTCCACTTT CASSYGGTLHF
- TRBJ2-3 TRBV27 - TGTGCCAGCAGTTTATTGATTGGGCACTACAAGAACACAGATACGCAGTATTTT CASSLLIGHYKNTDTQYF
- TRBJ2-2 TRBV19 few TGTGCCAGTTTGGGGCCAGGGGCCAAAAGGGAGCTGTTTTTT CASLGPGAKRELFF
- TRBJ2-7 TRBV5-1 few TGCGCCAGCAGCTTCCGGGACAACACCTACGAGCAGTACTTC CASSFRDNTYEQYF
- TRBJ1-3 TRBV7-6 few TGTGCCAGCAGCTCCGGGTTGTCCTCTGGAAACACCATATATTTT CASSSGLSSGNTIYF
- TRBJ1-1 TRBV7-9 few TGTGCCAGCAGCTTAGTGCAGGGGTCCGAAGCTTTCTTT CASSLVQGSEAFF
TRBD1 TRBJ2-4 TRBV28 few TGTGCCAGCAGTACGCCGGGACAGCGGCTTAAAAACATTCAGTACTTT CASSTPGQRLKNIQYF
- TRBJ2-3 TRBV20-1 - TGCAGCCCCCTCAAATCCCCCTCTACTAGCACAGATACGCAGTATTTT CSPLKSPSTSTDTQYF
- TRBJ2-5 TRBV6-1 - TGTGCCAGCACTATAACAGGGCTTGAAGAGACCCAGTACTTC CASTITGLEETQYF
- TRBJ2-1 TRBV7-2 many TGTGCCAGCAGCTTAGCGGGGGGAAGTGAGCAGTTCTTC CASSLAGGSEQFF
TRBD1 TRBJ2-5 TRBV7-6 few TGTGCCAGCAGTCTCGGGACAGGGGGTGCAGAGACCCAGTACTTC CASSLGTGGAETQYF
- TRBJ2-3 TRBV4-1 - TGCGCCAGCAGCCAAGTGGGGGGGCCGATGGATACGCAGTATTTT CASSQVGGPMDTQYF
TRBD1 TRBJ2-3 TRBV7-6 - TGTGCCAGCAGCCCCTCCAGGGGGAAAGATACGCAGTATTTT CASSPSRGKDTQYF
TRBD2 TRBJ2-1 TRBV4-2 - TGTGCCAGCAGCCAACCCGGGAGGGGATTTGGCAATGAGCAGTTCTTC CASSQPGRGFGNEQFF
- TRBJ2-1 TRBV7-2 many TGTGCCAGCAGCTCCTTGTGGTCCGCCTACAATGAGCAGTTCTTC CASSSLWSAYNEQFF
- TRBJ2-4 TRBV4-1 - TGTGCCAGCAGCCCAAAAGTAGCCAAAAACATTCAGTACTTC CASSPKVAKNIQYF
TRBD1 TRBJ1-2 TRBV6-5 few TGTGCCAGCACCACCCCTGCGACAGGGGGCTATGGCTACACCTTC CASTTPATGGYGYTF
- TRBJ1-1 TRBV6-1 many TGTGCCAGCAGCGCTAAGAGGGGAGGGCTCACTGAAGCTTTCTTT CASSAKRGGLTEAFF
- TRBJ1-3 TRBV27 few TGTGTCAGCAGTTTGGGAAACACCATATATTTT CVSSLGNTIYF
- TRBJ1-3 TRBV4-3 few TGCGCCAGCAGCCAAGATCGCAGGGGAAACACCATATATTTT CASSQDRRGNTIYF
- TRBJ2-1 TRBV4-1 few TGCGCCAGCAGCCCGGGGGGCCTGAGCTCCTACAATGAGCAGTTCTTC CASSPGGLSSYNEQFF
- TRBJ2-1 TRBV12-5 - TGTGCTAGTGACCTGACAGGAGGGAATGAGCAGTTCTTC CASDLTGGNEQFF
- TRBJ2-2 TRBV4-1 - TGCGCCAGCAGCCAAGAAGGTGCGAACACCGGGGAGCTGTTTTTT CASSQEGANTGELFF
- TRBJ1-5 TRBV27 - TGTGCCAGCAGTCTAAACAGGGTTCTGCCCCAGCATTTT CASSLNRVLPQHF
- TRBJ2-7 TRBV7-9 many TGTGCCAGCAGCTTAGGGGGCAAGTACGAGCAGTACTTC CASSLGGKYEQYF
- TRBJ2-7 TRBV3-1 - TGTGCCAGCAGCCAAATCGGGACTCCTGGCTCCTACGAGCAGTACTTC CASSQIGTPGSYEQYF
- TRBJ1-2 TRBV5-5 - TGTGCCAGCAGCGGGATGGGCCTGGTCTATGGCTACACCTTC CASSGMGLVYGYTF
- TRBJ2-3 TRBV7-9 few TGTGCCAGCAGCCCCGAGCCCTTCACAGATACGCAGTATTTT CASSPEPFTDTQYF
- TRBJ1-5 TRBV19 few TGTGCCAGTAGTAAACGGGACCACGATAGCAATCAGCCCCAGCATTTT CASSKRDHDSNQPQHF
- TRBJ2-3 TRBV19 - TGTGCCAGTCTCCTGAGTCGAGGTATGGTAAGAGATACGCAGTATTTT CASLLSRGMVRDTQYF
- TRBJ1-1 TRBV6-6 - TGTGCCAGCCACACCGGGCCTGAAGCTTTCTTT CASHTGPEAFF
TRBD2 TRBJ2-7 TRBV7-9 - TGTGCCAGCAGCTTAGGCGGGACTAGCGGGGGGATATACGTGCAGTACTTC CASSLGGTSGGIYVQYF
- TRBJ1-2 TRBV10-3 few TGTGCCATCACCGCGACGGGACCTCGCGGCTACACCTTC CAITATGPRGYTF
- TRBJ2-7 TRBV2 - TGTGCCAGCAGCCCTCCCCGTGGGGTCTACGAGCAGTACTTC CASSPPRGVYEQYF
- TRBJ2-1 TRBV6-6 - TGTGCCAGCAGCACAGAACACAATGATTTAGGGCAGTTCTTC CASSTEHNDLGQFF
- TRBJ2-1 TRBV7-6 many TGTGCCAGCAGCTTTGGGGGGCAGGGCTTAGACAATGAGCAGTTCTTC CASSFGGQGLDNEQFF
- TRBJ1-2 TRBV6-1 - TGTGCCAGCAGTCAAAACAGACACGGCTATGGCTACACCTTC CASSQNRHGYGYTF
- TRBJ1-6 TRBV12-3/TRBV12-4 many TGTGCCAGCAGTTTATATCCAGAGACTTCACCCCTCCACTTT CASSLYPETSPLHF
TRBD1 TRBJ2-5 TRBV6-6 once TGTGCCAGCAGTTACCCTCGACAGGGAAAAGAGACCCAGTACTTC CASSYPRQGKETQYF
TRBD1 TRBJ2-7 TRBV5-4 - TGTGCCAGCAGCGCGGAGGGGACAGGGGACACCTCGGGTTACGAGCAGTACTTC CASSAEGTGDTSGYEQYF
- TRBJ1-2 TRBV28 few TGTGCCAGCAGTTTCGATGGGCATGGTGGCTACACCTTC CASSFDGHGGYTF
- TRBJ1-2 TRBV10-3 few TGTGCCATCAGGGACACCGTGGATGGCTACACCTTC CAIRDTVDGYTF
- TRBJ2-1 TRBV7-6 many TGTGCCAGCAGCTCCATTTTCGGGGAGAATGAGCAGTTCTTC CASSSIFGENEQFF
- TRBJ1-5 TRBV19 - TGTGCCAGTAGTATTGAGAGCAGCTACAATCAGCCCCAGCATTTT CASSIESSYNQPQHF
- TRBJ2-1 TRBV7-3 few TGTGCCAGCAGTTTAGGGGGGGGCAGCAATGAGCAGTTCTTC CASSLGGGSNEQFF
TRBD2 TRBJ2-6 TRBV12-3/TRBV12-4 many TGTGCCAGCAGGTACCGAACATCGGGAGGAGGGGCCAACGTCCTGACTTTC CASRYRTSGGGANVLTF
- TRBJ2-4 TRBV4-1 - TGCGCCAGCAGCTTGCACAGGGAGGACAAAAACATTCAGTACTTC CASSLHREDKNIQYF
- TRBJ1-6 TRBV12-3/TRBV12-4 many TGTGCCAGCAGTTTAAGGCGGGATTCACCCCTCCACTTT CASSLRRDSPLHF
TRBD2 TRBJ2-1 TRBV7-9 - TGTGCCAGCAGGCCTCCGCCGGGGGGGCCAGAAGGCAATGAGCAGTTCTTC CASRPPPGGPEGNEQFF
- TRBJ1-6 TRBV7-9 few TGTGCCAGCAGCTTAGGAGGGGGTGCCTATAATTCACCCCTCCACTTT CASSLGGGAYNSPLHF